This T cell receptor (beta chain) was identified during a study of T cell responses to AZD1222 COVID-19 vaccine. As to this clone: Its antigen is not known.

Generated by immunoSEQ multiplex PCR, the TCRdb table keeps only in-frame clones and is missing some. The sample has over 150,000 clones, roughly 90% seen once. Study-level results: Repertoire sampling happened only post peak T cell response. Nearly half of spike-specific TCRs reportedly go after variant regions that carry no mutations. Among the donors, most were white British and more were female, and clonal diversity was possibly underestimated.

V was trimmed by 9 bases and J by 11 bases, leaving 19 bases between them. This CDR3 contains 13 residues. Germline values: CDR1 LNHDA, CDR2 SQIVND (reference sequence). This sample comprised peripheral blood, obtained 28 days after the second AZD1222 dose. This receptor was taken from an adult who received the AZD1222 COVID-19 vaccine. The chain links TRBV19 to TRBJ1-4, with D unclear. CDR3 sequence: CASQTPDMIKLFF. The CDR3 bases are TGTGCCAGCCAGACACCAGATATGATTAAACTGTTTTTT.